The entry below describes one T cell receptor (beta chain). The target antigen is unknown. The method was immunoSEQ multiplex PCR; TCRdb's version includes in-frame clones alone and lacks a portion of them. The sample holds about 110,000 clones, approximately 90% seen once. The sample comes from a study of T cell responses to AZD1222 COVID-19 vaccine. Regarding the study as a whole: Two AZD1222 administrations were followed by greater Spike-specific TCR breadth and depth. Among the donors, most were white British and more were female, and clonal diversity was possibly underestimated. Only a handful of AZD1222 recipients, more than five in all, had baseline seropositivity. No repertoire was sampled before or during the peak T cell response, only after it.

The V end was cut by 5 bases, the J end by 7 bases, with 24 bases between. CDR1 SGHNT and CDR2 YENEEA come from the germline V gene. This CDR3 has 17 residues. This receptor was identified in an adult in good health. The chain carries TRBV11-3 and TRBJ1-5; D gene uncertain. The material sequenced was peripheral blood, taken on day 0 of AZD1222 vaccination. The CDR3 is CASSLNYPSKTVQPQHF. The CDR3 DNA follows: TGTGCCAGCAGCCTCAACTACCCATCCAAAACCGTGCAGCCCCAGCATTTT.